The 19 T cell receptor beta chains below were found in one sample sequenced in a study of T cell changes during pregnancy in multiple sclerosis (dated by TCRdb to between 2018 and 2020). The library was made by the immunoSEQ multiplex PCR assay. TCRdb retrieved this table from immuneACCESS and kept in-frame rearrangements only. Not all clones are present; in checked studies, unresolved V genes account for under half, and no reason is known for the remainder. The sample contains 40,000 to 50,000 clones, 75% to 95% of them found a single time. Jointly, the top ten make up almost 2% of the sample. Sequences were derived from CD4+ T cells from peripheral blood mononuclear cells, sampled after pregnancy. Source of these receptors: a female donor in good health, enrolled as a control in a pregnancy study.

The chain employs TRBV6-5 and TRBJ2-7, with 7 bases fitting TRBD1. Germline V gives CDR1 MNHEY, CDR2 SVGAGI. The length of the CDR3 is 13 residues. The J segment lost 1 base and the V segment lost 5 bases, leaving 2 bases of the junction unmatched. DNA for the CDR3: TGTGCCAGCAGTACCAGGGGGTCCTACGAGCAGTACTTC. This translates into CASSTRGSYEQYF.

The rearrangement links TRBV30 to TRBJ1-2; a weak D match, TRBD1 (5 bases). The CDR3 totals 13 residues. Germline lookup yields CDR1 GTSNPN and CDR2 SVGIG (reference sequence). The V gene lost 1 base and the J gene lost 8 bases, with 14 bases spanning the gap. CDR3 in DNA: TGTGCCTGGAGTGAAGGAGGGGCGCCGGGCTACACCTTC. Translating it yields CAWSEGGAPGYTF. Drawing the rest from reference TRBV30 and TRBJ1-2, the complete variable domain is SQTIHQWPATLVQPVGSPLSLECTVEGTSNPNLYWYRQAAGRGLQLLFYSVGIGQISSEVPQNLSASRPQDRQFILSSKKLLLSDSGFYLCAWSEGGAPGYTFGSGTRLTVV.

V usage is TRBV5-1 and J usage is TRBJ1-4; TRBD1 is a possible D gene (5 bases). Germline CDR1 is SGHRS and CDR2 is YFSETQ. Trimming took 5 bases from V and 0 from J, leaving 23 bases between them. The CDR3 covers 19 residues. CDR3 sequence reads: CASRRRGNTNFATNEKLFF. CDR3 bases: TGCGCCAGCAGAAGAAGGGGTAACACTAATTTTGCAACTAATGAAAAACTGTTTTTT. Full variable domain (missing parts from reference TRBV5-1 and TRBJ1-4): KAGVTQTPRYLIKTRGQQVTLSCSPISGHRSVSWYQQTPGQGLQFLFEYFSETQRNKGNFPGRFSGRQFSNSRSEMNVSTLELGDSALYLCASRRRGNTNFATNEKLFFGSGTQLSVL.

The table lists this clone with a few counts. V gene TRBV7-9 combines with J gene TRBJ2-3; the D gene is possibly TRBD2 (6 bases). V lost 5 bases and J 9 bases, leaving 15 bases between the germline ends. Per the germline V gene, CDR1 is SEHNR and CDR2 is FQNEAQ (reference sequence). The CDR3 contains 13 residues. The CDR3 is CASSLNAGKTQYF. The DNA for the CDR3 is TGTGCCAGCAGCCTGAACGCGGGGAAGACGCAGTATTTT.

This clone has a handful of counts. The sample holds other DNA sequences that translate to the same CDR3. The V and J genes are TRBV29-1 and TRBJ1-2; D may be TRBD1 (6 bases). V was shortened by 3 bases and J by 8 bases, with 7 bases between the two germline ends. The germline gives CDR1 SQVTM, CDR2 ANQGSEA. The CDR3 sequence is 10 residues long. The CDR3 loop reads CSVETGGYTF. The DNA for the CDR3 is TGCAGCGTTGAGACAGGCGGCTACACCTTC.

The CDR3 nucleotides are TGTGCCAGCAGCCTGGGGGGAAACACTGAAGCTTTCTTT. Translating it yields CASSLGGNTEAFF. The rearrangement uses TRBV11-3 and TRBJ1-1, with D maybe TRBD1 (5 bases). Germline lookup yields CDR1 SGHNT and CDR2 YENEEA. The CDR3 length is 13 residues. V lost 5 bases and J 2 bases, leaving 9 bases between the germline ends. Full variable domain (remainder filled in from reference TRBV11-3 and TRBJ1-1): EAGVVQSPRYKIIEKKQPVAFWCNPISGHNTLYWYLQNLGQGPELLIRYENEEAVDDSQLPKDRFSAERLKGVDSTLKIQPAELGDSAVYLCASSLGGNTEAFFGQGTRLTVV.

The gene calls are TRBV28 and TRBJ2-1; D unclear. V lost 8 bases, J lost 3 bases, and 5 bases lay in between. The germline gives CDR1 MDHEN, CDR2 SYDVKM. This CDR3 contains 11 residues. In DNA form, the CDR3 reads TGTGCCAGCTCCCTCTACAATGAGCAGTTCTTC. Its protein product is CASSLYNEQFF.

This clone was detected a few times. This chain uses TRBV30 with TRBJ1-1, with D unclear. From germline, CDR1 is GTSNPN and CDR2 SVGIG (reference sequence). The CDR3 covers 13 residues. V gave up 0 bases and J gave up 3 bases, with 8 bases separating them. CDR3 amino acids: CAWSVVGDTEAFF. In DNA, the CDR3 is TGTGCCTGGAGTGTAGTCGGGGACACTGAAGCTTTCTTT.

The V and J genes are TRBV4-2 and TRBJ1-1, with D possibly TRBD1 on 5 matching bases. Per the germline V gene, CDR1 is LGHNA and CDR2 is YNFKEQ. V lost 2 bases to trimming and J lost 11 bases, with 18 bases between them. CDR3 length equals 14 residues. This CDR3 is CASSQPSTSRAAFF. For the CDR3, the DNA is TGTGCCAGCAGCCAACCCTCAACCAGCAGGGCGGCTTTCTTT.

The V gene is TRBV5-1, the J gene TRBJ2-7; no firm D call. Germline V gene sequence: CDR1 SGHRS, CDR2 YFSETQ. The CDR3 extends over 13 amino acids. V shed 0 bases and J shed 2 bases, with 6 bases lying between them. CDR3 sequence (DNA): TGCGCCAGCAGCTTGGCTACTACCTACGAGCAGTACTTC. This codes for CASSLATTYEQYF.

This chain uses TRBV19 with TRBJ2-7; 9 nucleotides align to TRBD1. The junction had 4 bases not matched to a gene; V was cut back by 5 bases and J by 5 bases. Germline CDR1 reads LNHDA; CDR2 reads SQIVND (reference sequence). This CDR3 spans 13 amino acids. The CDR3 DNA reads as TGTGCCAGTAGTGCGGACAGGGGCGACGAGCAGTACTTC. This codes for CASSADRGDEQYF. Complete variable domain (other parts from reference TRBV19 and TRBJ2-7): DGGITQSPKYLFRKEGQNVTLSCEQNLNHDAMYWYRQDPGQGLRLIYYSQIVNDFQKGDIAEGYSVSREKKESFPLTVTSAQKNPTAFYLCASSADRGDEQYFGPGTRLTVT.

The gene calls are TRBV28 and TRBJ2-2; 7 nucleotides match TRBD2. With V trimmed by 3 bases and J by 7 bases, 5 bases remained unmatched. The V gene's germline CDR1 is MDHEN and CDR2 SYDVKM. CDR3 length: 14 residues. The chain's CDR3 is CASSFNQRGGELFF. CDR3 DNA sequence: TGTGCCAGCAGTTTTAATCAGCGGGGCGGGGAGCTGTTTTTT.

The chain couples TRBV29-1 to TRBJ2-1, with unresolved D. The germline gives CDR1 SQVTM, CDR2 ANQGSEA. Trimming took 2 bases from V and 3 from J, leaving 2 bases between them. This CDR3 spans 11 amino acids. CDR3 region: CSVELYNEQFF. The CDR3 DNA reads as TGCAGCGTTGAACTCTACAATGAGCAGTTCTTC.

The gene calls are TRBV6-1 and TRBJ2-7; 7 bases are shared with TRBD2. The CDR3 has 15 amino acids. The germline gives CDR1 MNHNS, CDR2 SASEGT. V dropped 6 bases and J dropped 7; count of bases not matched to a gene: 15. The CDR3 region has the DNA TGTGCCAGCAGCGATGGGGAGGGTGGGGTGAGTGAGCAGTACTTC. Its protein product is CASSDGEGGVSEQYF.

The chain links TRBV5-1 to TRBJ2-5; 13 positions match TRBD2. Germline V CDR1 and CDR2: SGHRS, YFSETQ. J was trimmed by 5 bases and V by 6 bases; bases with no gene match: 16. The CDR3 length is 18 residues. The DNA for the CDR3 is TGCGCCAGCACCCGCGGGATACTAGCGGGGGGGCCGGGGGAGACCCAGTACTTC. Protein product: CASTRGILAGGPGETQYF.

The rearrangement uses TRBV28 and TRBJ1-2, with 10 bases matching TRBD1. Germline-derived CDR1 and CDR2 are MDHEN and SYDVKM. The CDR3 has 13 residues. V was clipped by 4 bases and J by 4 bases; unmatched bases: 0. The CDR3 bases are TGTGCCAGCAGTTGGACAGGGGGCTATGGCTACACCTTC. Its protein is CASSWTGGYGYTF.

J is TRBJ1-5 and V is TRBV19; D unresolved. Germline V gene sequence: CDR1 LNHDA, CDR2 SQIVND (reference sequence). Trimming left V 5 bases short and J 0 bases short, with 5 bases between. The CDR3 is made up of 13 amino acids. The CDR3, as DNA: TGTGCCAGTAGTGAGAGTAGCAATCAGCCCCAGCATTTT. Its translation: CASSESSNQPQHF.

The chain has TRBV19 and TRBJ2-2; the D gene is possibly TRBD1 (6 bases). Germline V lookup: CDR1 LNHDA, CDR2 SQIVND (reference sequence). The CDR3 covers 14 residues. V was cut by 3 bases and J by 1 base, with 6 bases left in between. CDR3: CASSMTGNTGELFF. For the CDR3, the DNA is TGTGCCAGTAGTATGACAGGGAACACCGGGGAGCTGTTTTTT.

The chain couples TRBV2 to TRBJ1-5, with TRBD1 matching 9 bases. There are 15 residues in the CDR3. Germline V gives CDR1 SNHLY, CDR2 FYNNEI. The V and J ends lost 8 bases and 8 bases, in that order; junction bases with no gene match: 13. CDR3 amino acids: CASAPGQGLEEPQHF. CDR3 DNA: TGTGCCAGCGCACCGGGACAGGGTCTCGAGGAGCCCCAGCATTTT.